The 30 T cell receptor beta chains below come from one sample, sequenced in a study of cytomegalovirus exposure and HLA in healthy donors. Primers for the PCR totalled 60 Vbeta and 13 Jbeta. Repertoires were generated with immunoSEQ multiplex PCR, while TCRdb's copy carries only in-frame clones and drops some. The data contain about 160,000 clones, about 82% of them singletons. The sample comprised PBMCs. These receptors originate from a woman under 30 in good health and CMV-seronegative.

Points on this clone: Different DNA sequences within this sample yield the same CDR3. This chain joins TRBV5-1 and TRBJ2-5; a possible D gene is TRBD2 (6 bases). Germline CDR1 is SGHRS and CDR2 is YFSETQ. With 4 bases removed from V and 2 bases from J, the gap between germline ends came to 12 bases. The length of the CDR3 is 14 residues. CDR3 in DNA: TGCGCCAGCAGCCCTGCCGGGACTCAAGAGACCCAGTACTTC. The encoded protein is CASSPAGTQETQYF.

This chain uses TRBV11-2 with TRBJ2-7; the match to TRBD2 covers 9 bases. Per the germline V gene, CDR1 is SGHAT and CDR2 is FQNNGV. The V segment lost 8 bases and the J segment 2 bases; nucleotides outside the gene matches: 4. This CDR3 comprises 13 residues. The CDR3 is CASELAGAYEQYF. The CDR3 nucleotides read TGTGCCAGCGAACTAGCGGGTGCCTACGAGCAGTACTTC.

The chain joins TRBV28 to TRBJ2-7, with TRBD2 identical over 9 bases. This CDR3 contains 17 residues. Germline V gives CDR1 MDHEN, CDR2 SYDVKM. The junction had 10 bases not matched to a gene; V was cut back by 4 bases and J by 0 bases. This CDR3 reads CASSSTGLARDSYEQYF. The CDR3 region has the DNA TGTGCCAGCAGTTCCACCGGACTAGCGCGTGACTCCTACGAGCAGTACTTC.

This chain links TRBV5-1 with TRBJ1-6; TRBD1 matches at 10 bases. After removal of 1 base from V and 10 bases from J, the junction contained 14 bases not matched to a gene. From germline, CDR1 is SGHRS and CDR2 YFSETQ. The CDR3 runs 18 residues. CDR3 nucleotide sequence: TGCGCCAGCAGCTTGATTGCCACCGGGACAGGGGCTGGGTCACCCCTCCACTTT. Its protein is CASSLIATGTGAGSPLHF.

V usage is TRBV5-8 and J usage is TRBJ2-5; 7 nucleotides align to TRBD1. Germline V gene data show CDR1 as SGHTS and CDR2 as YDEGEE. This CDR3 has 15 amino acids. Trimming took 6 bases from V and 5 from J; bases not matched to a gene: 13. The CDR3 sequence is CASNGDRQGSETQYF. The CDR3, as DNA: TGTGCCAGCAACGGGGACCGACAGGGCAGCGAGACCCAGTACTTC.

The count of this clone is one. This chain uses TRBV28 with TRBJ1-5; D may be TRBD1 (6 bases). The CDR3 consists of 15 residues. Trimming took off 2 bases at V and 4 bases at J, with 12 bases between the two ends. The germline CDR1 and CDR2 sequences are MDHEN and SYDVKM. The CDR3 nucleotides are TGTGCCAGCAGTTTAGGTTCAGGGGTGAATCAGCCCCAGCATTTT. This translates into CASSLGSGVNQPQHF.

The chain is built from TRBV5-1 and TRBJ2-7; 11 bases align to TRBD2. The trim removed 0 bases at V and 1 base at J, leaving 3 bases unmatched. The CDR3 extends over 16 amino acids. The V gene's germline CDR1 is SGHRS and CDR2 YFSETQ. The CDR3 spells CASSLGLAGGSYEQYF. DNA for the CDR3: TGCGCCAGCAGCTTGGGTCTAGCGGGAGGATCCTACGAGCAGTACTTC.

The chain joins TRBV14 to TRBJ1-2; 7 nucleotides agree with TRBD1. Per the germline V gene, CDR1 is SGHDN and CDR2 is FVKESK. CDR3 length: 14 amino acids. The V and J ends lost 2 bases and 3 bases, in that order; junction bases with no gene match: 3. In DNA, the CDR3 is TGTGCCAGCAGCCAAAAGGGGGCGGACTATGGCTACACCTTC. Its translation is CASSQKGADYGYTF.

V usage is TRBV7-9 and J usage is TRBJ2-1, with 12 positions matching TRBD2. Germline CDR1 and CDR2: SEHNR and FQNEAQ (reference sequence). V trimming: 1 base; J trimming: 7 bases; junction bases outside the gene matches: 2. The CDR3 totals 15 residues. For the CDR3, the DNA is TGTGCCAGCAGCTTAGGGACTAGCGGGGCTAATGAGCAGTTCTTC. Amino acid sequence: CASSLGTSGANEQFF.

The chain uses TRBV18 and TRBJ2-3; 8 bases map to TRBD1. Germline V CDR1 and CDR2: KGHSH, LQKENI. This CDR3 region has 15 residues. V shed 6 bases and J 1 base; nucleotides not matched to a gene: 6. The CDR3 sequence: CASSPTGVRTDTQYF. As DNA, the CDR3 is TGTGCCAGCTCTCCGACAGGGGTACGCACAGATACGCAGTATTTT.

The J gene is TRBJ2-2, the V gene TRBV25-1; TRBD2 matches at 8 bases. The germline CDR1 and CDR2 sequences are MGHDK and SYGVNS. The length of the CDR3 is 14 residues. V was clipped by 1 base and J by 13 bases; unmatched bases: 8. CDR3: CASSEFGGLGRLFF. The CDR3 DNA reads TGTGCCAGCAGTGAATTTGGGGGACTAGGTCGGCTGTTTTTT.

V usage is TRBV15 and J usage is TRBJ2-5, with 7 bases lining up with TRBD2. This CDR3 has 16 amino acids. Germline CDR1 and CDR2: LNHNV and YYDKDF (reference sequence). The ends lost 6 bases at V and 4 bases at J; junction bases unmatched: 14. This CDR3 reads CATRMTVLSGRETQYF. DNA of the CDR3: TGTGCCACCAGAATGACGGTTCTTAGCGGGCGAGAGACCCAGTACTTC.

The V call is TRBV5-6, the J call TRBJ2-3; D uncertain. The CDR3 has 14 residues. V was cut by 3 bases and J by 2 bases, with 10 bases left in between. The germline V gene has CDR1 SGHDT and CDR2 YYEEEE. The chain's CDR3 is CASSSSGPTDTQYF. In nucleotides, the CDR3 is TGTGCCAGCAGCTCTTCGGGTCCCACAGATACGCAGTATTTT.

This clone turned up a few times. This chain joins TRBV7-2 and TRBJ2-1; D possibly corresponds to TRBD2 (6 bases). From germline, CDR1 is SGHTA and CDR2 FQGNSA. V was pared by 5 bases and J by 4 bases, with 12 bases between. The CDR3 spans 14 residues. The CDR3 coding sequence is TGTGCCAGCAGCCCTTGGCGGGGATACAATGAGCAGTTCTTC. Protein: CASSPWRGYNEQFF.

The V gene is TRBV6-1, the J gene TRBJ1-5; no clear D. V was shortened by 8 bases and J by 3 bases, with 11 bases between the two germline ends. This CDR3 region has 13 residues. The germline V gene encodes CDR1 MNHNS and CDR2 SASEGT. In DNA form, the CDR3 reads TGTGCCAGCCGTTCGGGGTCCAATCAGCCCCAGCATTTT. Translation gives CASRSGSNQPQHF.

This clone has a handful of counts. The chain couples TRBV5-1 to TRBJ2-4, with 8 bases lining up with TRBD1. Germline values: CDR1 SGHRS, CDR2 YFSETQ. The CDR3 spans 14 residues. With 5 bases clipped from V and 6 bases from J, the junction kept 7 bases outside the gene matches. The CDR3 is CASRMNGQGNIQYF. The CDR3 nucleotides read TGCGCCAGCAGAATGAATGGACAGGGAAACATTCAGTACTTC.

This sequence joins TRBV28 and TRBJ2-7; 7 bases align to TRBD2. Germline CDR1 reads MDHEN; CDR2 reads SYDVKM. The junction had 14 bases not matched to a gene; V was cut back by 5 bases and J by 4 bases. CDR3 length equals 16 residues. The CDR3 loop is CASSVSRPGGGYEQYF. Written as DNA, the CDR3 is TGTGCCAGCAGTGTCTCCCGCCCTGGGGGGGGTTACGAGCAGTACTTC.

The CDR3: CASTHSSGSTDTQYF. The CDR3 DNA follows: TGTGCCAGCACCCATTCTAGCGGGAGCACAGATACGCAGTATTTT. The chain has TRBV5-4 and TRBJ2-3; 8 bases match TRBD2. The germline V gene encodes CDR1 SGHNT and CDR2 YYREEE (reference sequence). V lost 6 bases, J lost 0 bases, and 6 bases stayed unmatched. The CDR3 contains 15 residues.

This chain connects TRBV9 to TRBJ2-3; 7 nucleotides agree with TRBD2. The CDR3 covers 15 residues. Looked up from germline, CDR1 is SGDLS and CDR2 is YYNGEE. J lost 0 bases, V lost 1 base, and 2 bases had no gene match. The CDR3 loop is CASSVRGSSTDTQYF. CDR3 nucleotides: TGTGCCAGCAGCGTACGCGGGAGCAGCACAGATACGCAGTATTTT.

The CDR3 here is CASSPPAGSNQPQHF. CDR3 bases: TGTGCCAGCAGTCCCCCCGCAGGGAGCAATCAGCCCCAGCATTTT. The V gene is TRBV28, the J gene TRBJ1-5, with D possibly matching TRBD1 (5 bases). The CDR3 runs 15 residues. The ends were cut back, 5 bases at V and 1 base at J, with 12 bases in the middle. Germline V gene data show CDR1 as MDHEN and CDR2 as SYDVKM.

This clone has only a few counts. This rearrangement joins TRBV6-6 to TRBJ2-1; weak D call: TRBD2 (6 bases). CDR1 MNHNY and CDR2 SVGAGI come from the germline V gene (reference sequence). Between the trimmed V and J ends, which lost 5 bases and 8 bases, there was a span of 16 bases. This CDR3 has 14 residues. The CDR3 loop reads CASSLSGENHEQFF. For the CDR3, the DNA is TGTGCCAGCAGTCTCTCGGGAGAAAACCATGAGCAGTTCTTC.

The chain employs TRBV7-3 and TRBJ2-1; 7 bases line up with TRBD2. The germline V gene encodes CDR1 SGHTA and CDR2 FQGTGA. CDR3 size: 17 residues. J lost 10 bases, V lost 0 bases, and 15 bases had no gene match. CDR3 DNA: TGTGCCAGCAGCTTAACTAGGGGCGGGACTACCTTAGGGGAGCAGTTCTTC. Protein product: CASSLTRGGTTLGEQFF.

The J gene is TRBJ1-1, the V gene TRBV28, with 8 bases that match TRBD1. The CDR3 runs 12 residues. After removal of 5 bases from V and 6 bases from J, the junction contained 2 bases not matched to a gene. Germline V gene lookup returns CDR1 MDHEN and CDR2 SYDVKM. This CDR3 is CASSLQGAEAFF. DNA for the CDR3: TGTGCCAGCAGTCTACAGGGGGCTGAAGCTTTCTTT.

The V call is TRBV9, the J call TRBJ2-3; TRBD2 matches 7 bases. Germline lookup yields CDR1 SGDLS and CDR2 YYNGEE. CDR3 size: 16 residues. With 4 bases clipped from V and 2 bases from J, the junction kept 10 bases outside the gene matches. The chain's CDR3 is CASSPTGGRATDTQYF. The CDR3 nucleotides read TGTGCCAGCAGCCCAACCGGCGGGAGAGCCACAGATACGCAGTATTTT. Looking up the rest from reference TRBV9 and TRBJ2-3 gives the full variable domain: DSGVTQTPKHLITATGQRVTLRCSPRSGDLSVYWYQQSLDQGLQFLIQYYNGEERAKGNILERFSAQQFPDLHSELNLSSLELGDSALYFCASSPTGGRATDTQYFGPGTRLTVL.

This clone came up once. This sequence joins TRBV18 and TRBJ2-1; a weak D match, TRBD1 (6 bases). The ends were cut back, 2 bases at V and 7 bases at J, with 12 bases in the middle. Germline V gene data show CDR1 as KGHSH and CDR2 as LQKENI. This CDR3 comprises 14 residues. Here the CDR3 DNA reads TGTGCCAGCTCACCAGGGGGCCTCAAGAATGAGCAGTTCTTC. Amino acids: CASSPGGLKNEQFF.

The chain employs TRBV11-2 and TRBJ1-1, with 9 bases lining up with TRBD1. The V segment lost 3 bases and the J segment 5 bases; nucleotides outside the gene matches: 7. Germline CDR1 SGHAT, CDR2 FQNNGV. The CDR3 runs 15 residues. In DNA, the CDR3 is TGTGCCAGCAGCTTGCTTGACAGGGGGGTTACTGAAGCTTTCTTT. Amino acid sequence: CASSLLDRGVTEAFF.

The genes are TRBV2 and TRBJ2-2; 11 bases match TRBD2. Trimming took 4 bases from V and 6 from J; bases not matched to a gene: 13. CDR1 and CDR2 from the germline V gene are SNHLY and FYNNEI. There are 18 residues in the CDR3. CDR3 in DNA: TGTGCCAGCAGTGGAGGGATTGGACTAGCGGGTAACGCCGGGGAGCTGTTTTTT. Amino acids: CASSGGIGLAGNAGELFF.

The V call is TRBV5-1, the J call TRBJ2-7, with 7 bases fitting TRBD1. Germline CDR1 and CDR2: SGHRS and YFSETQ. After removal of 4 bases from V and 7 bases from J, the junction contained 14 bases not matched to a gene. This CDR3 is built from 15 residues. This chain's CDR3 is CASSRWDSVVEEQYF. CDR3 sequence (DNA): TGCGCCAGCAGCCGATGGGACAGCGTCGTTGAGGAGCAGTACTTC.

The gene calls are TRBV5-1 and TRBJ2-7; TRBD2 agrees at 14 bases. Per germline, CDR1 SGHRS and CDR2 YFSETQ. The CDR3 runs 14 residues. V lost 3 bases, J lost 10 bases, and 6 bases stayed unmatched. The CDR3 DNA reads as TGCGCCAGCAGCTCTGGGACTAGCGGGAGCCTCCAGTACTTC. Amino acids: CASSSGTSGSLQYF.

The chain is built from TRBV19 and TRBJ1-4, with D perhaps TRBD1 (6 bases). Trimming took off 5 bases at V and 12 bases at J, with 19 bases between the two ends. CDR1 and CDR2 (germline): LNHDA, SQIVND (reference sequence). CDR3 length: 14 residues. For the CDR3, the DNA is TGTGCCAGTAGTGGACACCATGAGGGGGAACAACTGTTTTTT. Translated: CASSGHHEGEQLFF. Based on the CDR3 plus reference TRBV19 and TRBJ1-4, the full variable domain is DGGITQSPKYLFRKEGQNVTLSCEQNLNHDAMYWYRQDPGQGLRLIYYSQIVNDFQKGDIAEGYSVSREKKESFPLTVTSAQKNPTAFYLCASSGHHEGEQLFFGSGTQLSVL.